The clone carrying this T cell receptor beta chain came up once. Antigen unknown. Exposure to brentuximab vedotin varied, and each patient had relapsed following autologous stem cell transplantation. This specimen comes from a study of PD-1 blockade in classical Hodgkin lymphoma. Study findings and constraints: Complete responders matched newly diagnosed patients in baseline diversity. Reported baseline diversity: healthy donors highest, relapsed/refractory patients lowest. CD4+ TCR diversity rose significantly by C4D1, and CD8+ TCR diversity did not.

The data were produced by immunoSEQ multiplex PCR, yet TCRdb's version contains in-frame clones alone and is incomplete. The sample lists roughly 26,000 clones, 85% to 90% occurring once. The sample consisted of peripheral blood mononuclear cells (PBMCs), taken at baseline. This clonotype was sampled from a human donor with classical Hodgkin lymphoma.

CDR3 loop: CASSSRVRDAGEQYF. CDR3 nucleotide sequence: TGCGCCAGCAGCTCCCGGGTCCGTGATGCGGGCGAGCAGTACTTC. The chain employs TRBV5-1 and TRBJ2-7, with a weak D call TRBD2 (5 bases). The V end was cut by 3 bases, the J end by 6 bases, with 19 bases between. CDR1 and CDR2 from the germline V gene are SGHRS and YFSETQ. The CDR3 length is 15 residues.